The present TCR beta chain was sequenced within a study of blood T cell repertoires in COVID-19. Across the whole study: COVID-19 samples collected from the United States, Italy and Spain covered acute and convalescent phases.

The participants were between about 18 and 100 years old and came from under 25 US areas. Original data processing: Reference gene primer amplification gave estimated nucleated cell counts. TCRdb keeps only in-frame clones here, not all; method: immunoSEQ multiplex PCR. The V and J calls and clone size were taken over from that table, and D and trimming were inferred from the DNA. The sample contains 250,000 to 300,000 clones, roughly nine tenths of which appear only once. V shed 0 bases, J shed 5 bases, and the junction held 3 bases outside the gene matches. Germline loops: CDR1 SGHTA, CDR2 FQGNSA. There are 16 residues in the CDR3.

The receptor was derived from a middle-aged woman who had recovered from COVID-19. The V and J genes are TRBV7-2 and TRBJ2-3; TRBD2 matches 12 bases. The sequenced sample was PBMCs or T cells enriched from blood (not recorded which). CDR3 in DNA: TGTGCCAGCAGCTTAGCGACTAGCGGGGGACAAGATACGCAGTATTTT. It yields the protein CASSLATSGGQDTQYF.